This TCR beta chain was obtained from a study of cytomegalovirus exposure and HLA in healthy donors. General observations from the study: Researchers catalogued 150 or so TCR beta chains as cytomegalovirus-associated. According to a later analysis, TCR clusters from the first cohort tended to co-occur in the roughly 110 validation repertoires. The CMV antigen specificity of a few CMV-associated chains was confirmed through in vitro analysis. It was reported that the classifier diagnosed cytomegalovirus status with high specificity and sensitivity in both the original and validation cohorts.

Worth noting for this clone: Its antigen is currently unknown.

Sequencing was performed with immunoSEQ multiplex PCR; in TCRdb, only in-frame clones are kept and a portion is missing. The sample includes fewer than 150,000 clones, around nine tenths of them seen just once. Sequencing input: PBMCs. The receptor was derived from a man younger than 35 in good health and CMV-seropositive.

The CDR3 protein is CASSGLAGGYEQFF. CDR3 bases: TGTGCCAGCAGCGGACTAGCGGGGGGGTATGAGCAGTTCTTC. V is TRBV7-9 and J is TRBJ2-1; 15 bases match TRBD2. This CDR3 spans 14 amino acids. Unmatched junction bases numbered 1, after V lost 5 bases and J lost 8 bases. Per germline, CDR1 SEHNR and CDR2 FQNEAQ (reference sequence).